Below are 29 T cell receptor beta chains sequenced from a single sample in a study of OX40 agonist ivuxolimab in advanced cancers. Some clones are missing from TCRdb's copy, which holds only in-frame ones; the method was immunoSEQ multiplex PCR. This table has tens of thousands of clones, 80% to 90% appearing once. The source was CD4+ or CD8+ T cells sorted from blood, collected in a trial of the OX40 agonist ivuxolimab. The source of these receptors is an adult with an advanced solid tumor such as melanoma, head and neck, liver or kidney cancer.

This clone has only one observation. The genes are TRBV4-3 and TRBJ1-5, with a tentative D call TRBD1 (5 bases). Per germline, CDR1 LGHNA and CDR2 YSLEER. V was pared by 0 bases and J by 7 bases, with 13 bases between. This CDR3 is 15 amino acids long. The CDR3 is CASSQDGRVNQPQHF. The CDR3 nucleotides are TGCGCCAGCAGCCAAGATGGCAGGGTCAACCAGCCCCAGCATTTT.

For this clone: With a much larger clone just one base away, this may be a read error. Other DNA variants within this sample encode the same CDR3. The rearrangement links TRBV11-3 to TRBJ2-7; D might be TRBD2 (5 bases). This CDR3 has 14 residues. Germline-derived CDR1 and CDR2 are SGHNT and YENEEA. V was trimmed by 1 base and J by 2 bases, leaving 9 bases between them. CDR3 residues: CASSLGSEAYEQYF. The CDR3 nucleotides read TGTGCCAGCAGCTTAGGTAGCGAAGCCTACGAGCAGTACTTC.

The chain combines TRBV27 with TRBJ1-1, with D unclear. The CDR3 is 9 amino acids. Germline values: CDR1 MNHEY, CDR2 SMNVEV (reference sequence). V lost 7 bases to trimming and J lost 5 bases, with 2 bases between them. The chain's CDR3 is CASITEAFF. The CDR3 bases are TGTGCCAGCATTACTGAAGCTTTCTTT.

The J gene is TRBJ2-5, the V gene TRBV4-1; D not certain. The CDR3 covers 16 residues. The V end lost 2 bases, the J end lost 1 base, and 14 bases lay between the germline ends. Germline loops: CDR1 MGHRA, CDR2 YSYEKL. In nucleotides, the CDR3 is TGCGCCAGCAGCCAACAGCGAGACACTCTCCAAGAGACCCAGTACTTC. Translation gives CASSQQRDTLQETQYF.

The chain has TRBV6-1 and TRBJ2-1; 11 bases are shared with TRBD2. The germline gives CDR1 MNHNS, CDR2 SASEGT. CDR3 size: 15 residues. The V and J ends lost 0 bases and 6 bases, in that order; junction bases with no gene match: 1. The CDR3 region has the DNA TGTGCCAGCAGTGAAGCTAGCGGGGGGGCCAATGAGCAGTTCTTC. Its translation is CASSEASGGANEQFF.

The gene calls are TRBV6-5 and TRBJ1-1; D call uncertain. Trimming removed 1 base from V and 0 bases from J, with 6 bases in between. Germline V gene data show CDR1 as MNHEY and CDR2 as SVGAGI. The CDR3 spans 14 residues. In nucleotides, the CDR3 is TGTGCCAGCAGTTACTATTCCATGAACACTGAAGCTTTCTTT. Protein: CASSYYSMNTEAFF.

V usage is TRBV2 and J usage is TRBJ2-1; TRBD2 agrees at 11 bases. The germline gives CDR1 SNHLY, CDR2 FYNNEI. V lost 6 bases, J lost 4 bases, and 5 bases stayed unmatched. The CDR3 extends over 15 amino acids. The CDR3 protein is CASSEGLAEYNEQFF. CDR3 DNA sequence: TGTGCCAGCAGCGAGGGACTAGCGGAATACAATGAGCAGTTCTTC.

The chain links TRBV7-6 to TRBJ2-7; 12 bases agree with TRBD2. After removal of 4 bases from V and 2 bases from J, the junction contained 9 bases not matched to a gene. The CDR3 spans 17 residues. Germline assignment: CDR1 SGHVS and CDR2 FNYEAQ. As DNA, the CDR3 is TGTGCCAGCAGCTCGGAGAACCTAGCGGGGGGGCCCTACGAGCAGTACTTC. Translation: CASSSENLAGGPYEQYF.

This rearrangement joins TRBV6-5 to TRBJ1-2; D ambiguous. Trimming pared 4 bases from V and 2 bases from J, leaving 5 bases between. The CDR3 runs to 12 residues. Germline V CDR1 and CDR2: MNHEY, SVGAGI. The CDR3 DNA reads as TGTGCCAGCAGTTCCCAGAACTATGGCTACACCTTC. It specifies CASSSQNYGYTF.

This chain links TRBV6-5 with TRBJ2-7; possibly TRBD1 or TRBD2 for D (5 bases each). Germline V gene data show CDR1 as MNHEY and CDR2 as SVGAGI. This CDR3 is built from 14 residues. V was cut by 5 bases and J by 4 bases, with 15 bases left in between. CDR3: CASSREGAGYEQYF. The CDR3 nucleotides are TGTGCCAGCAGTCGGGAAGGGGCAGGTTACGAGCAGTACTTC.

This clone came up a few times. V usage is TRBV4-1 and J usage is TRBJ1-6; D may be TRBD1 (5 bases). This CDR3 has 15 residues. Germline V gene lookup returns CDR1 MGHRA and CDR2 YSYEKL. The V and J ends lost 2 bases and 7 bases respectively, with 12 bases between them. The CDR3 sequence: CASSQTWDGNSPLHF. As DNA, the CDR3 is TGCGCCAGCAGCCAAACCTGGGACGGAAATTCACCCCTCCACTTT.

In DNA form, the CDR3 reads TGTGCCAGCAGTTTATGGGGGGAAGCCACTGAAGCTTTCTTT. Amino acid sequence: CASSLWGEATEAFF. The rearrangement joins TRBV27 to TRBJ1-1; a weak D match, TRBD1 (5 bases). Trimming stripped 1 base from V and 4 bases from J, with 10 bases between. There are 14 residues in the CDR3. CDR1 is MNHEY and CDR2 is SMNVEV in the germline V gene (reference sequence).

The CDR3 reads CASSQDGTPNYGYTF. CDR3 coding DNA: TGCGCCAGCAGCCAAGATGGGACACCTAACTATGGCTACACCTTC. This chain joins TRBV4-1 and TRBJ1-2; D perhaps matches TRBD1 (6 bases). The CDR3 consists of 15 residues. V was clipped by 0 bases and J by 0 bases, with 8 bases between them. Germline V CDR1 and CDR2: MGHRA, YSYEKL.

This chain uses TRBV11-2 with TRBJ2-5; D is ambiguous. This CDR3 contains 16 residues. Germline CDR1 is SGHAT and CDR2 is FQNNGV. V was pared by 2 bases and J by 2 bases, with 15 bases between. The CDR3 DNA follows: TGTGCCAGCAGCTTACCCCTCCCCTCCGAGCAAGAGACCCAGTACTTC. Translating it yields CASSLPLPSEQETQYF.

CDR3 coding DNA: TGTGCCAGCAGTGAAGCAGGCAAGTCCTACGAGCAGTACTTC. It encodes CASSEAGKSYEQYF. This sequence joins TRBV6-1 and TRBJ2-7; D gene uncertain. Germline lookup yields CDR1 MNHNS and CDR2 SASEGT. V lost 0 bases and J lost 1, with 7 bases in between. This CDR3 spans 14 amino acids.

The chain combines TRBV7-8 with TRBJ2-1; 9 nucleotides match TRBD2. CDR3 length equals 17 residues. The trim removed 7 bases at V and 7 bases at J, leaving 17 bases unmatched. The germline V gene encodes CDR1 SGHVS and CDR2 FQNEAQ. The CDR3 DNA sequence: TGTGCCAGCACGCCCTGGTCGGGCGGGGGGGCCCAGAATGAGCAGTTCTTC. This gives the protein CASTPWSGGGAQNEQFF. Complete variable domain (other parts from reference TRBV7-8 and TRBJ2-1): GAGVSQSPRYKVAKRGQDVALRCDPISGHVSLFWYQQALGQGPEFLTYFQNEAQLDKSGLPSDRFFAERPEGSVSTLKIQRTQQEDSAVYLCASTPWSGGGAQNEQFFGPGTRLTVL.

The gene calls are TRBV27 and TRBJ2-1, with a possible D match to TRBD1 (8 bases). Germline values: CDR1 MNHEY, CDR2 SMNVEV (reference sequence). The CDR3 length is 15 residues. Trimming took off 4 bases at V and 6 bases at J, with 16 bases between the two ends. The CDR3 is CASSSDRGLPNEQFF. DNA of the CDR3: TGTGCCAGCAGTTCCGACAGGGGACTACCCAATGAGCAGTTCTTC.

The rearrangement links TRBV5-1 to TRBJ1-1, with no clear D. The CDR3 covers 14 residues. Germline-derived CDR1 and CDR2 are SGHRS and YFSETQ. V lost 1 base and J 1 base, leaving 8 bases between the germline ends. The DNA for the CDR3 is TGCGCCAGCAGCTTGAGGCCCCAGAACACTGAAGCTTTCTTT. Encoded protein: CASSLRPQNTEAFF.

The table lists this clone with a few counts. The chain recombines TRBV27 with TRBJ1-5, with no clear D. V gave up 11 bases and J gave up 2 bases, with 13 bases separating them. This CDR3 has 13 residues. Germline V lookup: CDR1 MNHEY, CDR2 SMNVEV (reference sequence). CDR3 amino acids: CAAGIWGNQPQHF. CDR3 nucleotides: TGTGCCGCGGGGATTTGGGGCAATCAGCCCCAGCATTTT.

The gene calls are TRBV29-1 and TRBJ2-3; no definite D call. CDR3 length: 13 residues. With 7 bases removed from V and 0 bases from J, the gap between germline ends came to 11 bases. The germline CDR1 and CDR2 sequences are SQVTM and ANQGSEA. The DNA for the CDR3 is TGCAGCGCTGTGAGTTATAGCACAGATACGCAGTATTTT. Translated: CSAVSYSTDTQYF.

This chain uses TRBV5-6 with TRBJ1-5; D possibly corresponds to TRBD1 (5 bases). V was pared by 2 bases and J by 4 bases, with 10 bases between. The CDR3 has 14 amino acids. CDR1 is SGHDT, CDR2 YYEEEE, per germline. This chain's CDR3 is CASSLRGYNQPQHF. CDR3 nucleotide sequence: TGTGCCAGCAGCTTACGGGGGTATAATCAGCCCCAGCATTTT.

J is TRBJ1-1 and V is TRBV10-2, with D unclear. Germline V gene data show CDR1 as WSHSY and CDR2 as SAAADI. This CDR3 has 13 residues. The V gene lost 6 bases and the J gene lost 2 bases, with 10 bases spanning the gap. In nucleotides, the CDR3 is TGCGCCAGCAGCGGGCAGGACAACACTGAAGCTTTCTTT. Translating gives CASSGQDNTEAFF.

The chain employs TRBV15 and TRBJ2-1; tentative D call: TRBD1 (5 bases). The ends were cut back, 2 bases at V and 7 bases at J, with 9 bases in the middle. The CDR3 has 13 residues. Germline CDR1 is LNHNV and CDR2 is YYDKDF (reference sequence). Here the CDR3 DNA reads TGTGCCACCAGCAGATATAGGGGTAATGAGCAGTTCTTC. Translation: CATSRYRGNEQFF.

The V and J genes are TRBV29-1 and TRBJ1-1, with D tentatively TRBD1 (6 bases). V gave up 3 bases and J gave up 4 bases, with 9 bases separating them. Germline V gene lookup returns CDR1 SQVTM and CDR2 ANQGSEA. The CDR3 runs to 12 residues. CDR3 DNA sequence: TGCAGCGTTGATGGGGGCGGCACTGAAGCTTTCTTT. Amino acids: CSVDGGGTEAFF.

This chain joins TRBV5-6 and TRBJ1-1, with 11 bases identical to TRBD1. The V segment lost 4 bases and the J segment 4 bases; nucleotides outside the gene matches: 9. Germline CDR1 and CDR2: SGHDT and YYEEEE. This CDR3 contains 16 residues. CDR3 nucleotides: TGTGCCAGCAGCGATCAGGGACAGGGGGTGAGCACTGAAGCTTTCTTT. Translation: CASSDQGQGVSTEAFF.

The chain couples TRBV6-1 to TRBJ2-5; no firm D call. Looked up from germline, CDR1 is MNHNS and CDR2 is SASEGT. This CDR3 comprises 13 residues. V dropped 2 bases and J dropped 5 bases, with 9 bases sitting between them. The DNA of the CDR3 is TGTGCCAGCAGTGAAACGCCGAGGGAGACCCAGTACTTC. The encoded protein is CASSETPRETQYF.

This clone has a single count. The gene calls are TRBV7-2 and TRBJ2-1; 10 positions match TRBD2. The CDR3 is 15 amino acids. Germline CDR1 reads SGHTA; CDR2 reads FQGNSA. With 4 bases clipped from V and 4 bases from J, the junction kept 4 bases outside the gene matches. The CDR3 DNA sequence: TGTGCCAGCAGCTCCAGCGGGGGGGCATACAATGAGCAGTTCTTC. Translated, it gives CASSSSGGAYNEQFF.

The rearrangement joins TRBV5-1 to TRBJ1-1, with TRBD1 as a possible D gene (5 bases). V was pared by 0 bases and J by 8 bases, with 11 bases between. The germline V gene has CDR1 SGHRS and CDR2 YFSETQ. This CDR3 spans 13 amino acids. The CDR3 DNA follows: TGCGCCAGCAGCTTGGTAGCAGGGAGAGAAGCTTTCTTT. Translation gives CASSLVAGREAFF.

J is TRBJ1-2 and V is TRBV6-5, with D uncertain. Trimming left V 2 bases short and J 6 bases short, with 7 bases between. Germline CDR1 is MNHEY and CDR2 is SVGAGI. The CDR3 has 12 residues. CDR3 sequence (DNA): TGTGCCAGCAGTTACAGGGATGATGGCTACACCTTC. This encodes CASSYRDDGYTF.